Below, 17 T cell receptor beta chains from the same sample are listed, as sequenced in a study of blood T cells in healthy people across ages. Alongside a J-beta primer mix, a sample-barcoded 5' primer served in a second PCR lasting roughly 6 to 11 cycles. One entry per CDR3 protein, called by TCRdb with MiXCR from the 5' RACE reads. The sample yields 1.5 million to 1.8 million distinct CDR3 sequences, less than 45% seen once. The sequenced sample consisted of blood. The receptors here all came from a young woman in good health.

The chain couples TRBV9 to TRBJ2-3; a weak D match, TRBD2 (6 bases). Deletions cut 0 bases from V and 2 bases from J, with 10 bases between. The germline CDR1 and CDR2 sequences are SGDLS and YYNGEE. This CDR3 has 15 amino acids. The CDR3 loop reads CASSVGLADTDTQYF. CDR3 DNA sequence: TGTGCCAGCAGCGTAGGGTTAGCGGACACAGATACGCAGTATTTT.

This clonotype was seen more than once but under ten times. This CDR3 reads CASSARGTSESYNEQFF. Here the CDR3 DNA reads TGTGCCAGCAGTGCCCGTGGGACTAGCGAGTCCTACAATGAGCAGTTCTTC. The rearrangement links TRBV6-4 to TRBJ2-1, with 10 bases that match TRBD2. After removal of 4 bases from V and 1 base from J, the junction contained 7 bases not matched to a gene. This CDR3 spans 17 amino acids. CDR1 is MRHNA and CDR2 is SNTAGT in the germline V gene.

About this clonotype: The final CDR3 position lacks the conserved phenylalanine or tryptophan, pointing to a likely read error. The chain joins TRBV20-1 to TRBJ2-3; 14 positions agree with TRBD2. V was clipped by 6 bases and J by 4 bases; unmatched bases: 6. Germline V gene lookup returns CDR1 DFQATT and CDR2 SNEGSKA (reference sequence). This CDR3 spans 15 amino acids. CDR3 protein: CSALRLAGGADTQYV. In DNA, the CDR3 is TGCAGTGCCCTGAGACTAGCGGGGGGGGCAGATACGCAGTATGTT.

DNA of the CDR3: TGCAGTGCTAGAGATAACAGGGCAGCACCTCAATACGAGCAGTACTTC. It codes for CSARDNRAAPQYEQYF. The V and J genes are TRBV20-1 and TRBJ2-7; weak D call: TRBD1 (6 bases). CDR3 length: 16 amino acids. Germline values: CDR1 DFQATT, CDR2 SNEGSKA (reference sequence). The ends were cut back, 0 bases at V and 4 bases at J, with 19 bases in the middle.

The chain carries TRBV24-1 and TRBJ2-3; 12 bases fit TRBD1. The CDR3 has 15 amino acids. Looked up from germline, CDR1 is KGHDR and CDR2 is SFDVKD. V was pared by 3 bases and J by 6 bases, with 3 bases of the junction left unmatched. The CDR3 region is CATSDAGQGADTQYF. The CDR3 coding sequence is TGTGCCACCAGTGATGCGGGACAGGGGGCGGATACGCAGTATTTT.

This clonotype was found a few times. Here the CDR3 DNA reads TGTGCCAGCAGTGTTGCGGGATACTTCTACGAGCAGTACTTC. This translates into CASSVAGYFYEQYF. The chain recombines TRBV27 with TRBJ2-7; tentative D call: TRBD2 (6 bases). The CDR3 is made up of 14 amino acids. Germline CDR1 and CDR2: MNHEY and SMNVEV (reference sequence). Trimming removed 5 bases from V and 3 bases from J, with 14 bases in between.

The rearrangement links TRBV7-2 to TRBJ1-1, with 7 bases fitting TRBD1. This CDR3 has 18 amino acids. The germline CDR1 and CDR2 sequences are SGHTA and FQGNSA. With V trimmed by 5 bases and J by 3 bases, 18 bases remained unmatched. The DNA for the CDR3 is TGTGCCAGCAGCCTTAATCCACAGGGGTCTTCTGGGTACACTGAAGCTTTCTTT. Its translation: CASSLNPQGSSGYTEAFF.

The V call is TRBV4-1, the J call TRBJ2-1; no clear D. Germline-derived CDR1 and CDR2 are MGHRA and YSYEKL. This CDR3 is 14 amino acids long. Trimming removed 2 bases at V and 6 bases at J, with 11 bases between. The CDR3: CASSQPRMGNEQFF. CDR3 DNA sequence: TGCGCCAGCAGCCAACCAAGGATGGGCAATGAGCAGTTCTTC.

J is TRBJ2-1 and V is TRBV7-9; D ambiguous. Trimming removed 10 bases at V and 2 bases at J, with 9 bases between. Germline CDR1 reads SEHNR; CDR2 reads FQNEAQ (reference sequence). This CDR3 has 12 residues. This CDR3 is CATIGPYNEQFF. CDR3 bases: TGTGCCACGATTGGCCCCTACAATGAGCAGTTCTTC.

This clonotype appeared once. This chain joins TRBV7-9 and TRBJ1-1; maybe TRBD1 (6 bases). In germline, CDR1 is SEHNR, CDR2 FQNEAQ (reference sequence). The CDR3 is 13 residues long. V was pared by 2 bases and J by 12 bases, with 16 bases between. In DNA form, the CDR3 reads TGTGCCAGCAGCTTACAGTGGACAGCGCCGACTTTCTTT. This gives the protein CASSLQWTAPTFF.

The chain combines TRBV20-1 with TRBJ1-1; D is perhaps TRBD1 (6 bases). V was clipped by 7 bases and J by 1 base, with 16 bases between them. In germline, CDR1 is DFQATT, CDR2 SNEGSKA (reference sequence). The CDR3 spans 14 residues. The CDR3 coding sequence is TGCAGTGTCCCTACCGGGACACAGAACACTGAAGCTTTCTTT. This gives the protein CSVPTGTQNTEAFF.

This clonotype was recorded a few times. The chain is built from TRBV20-1 and TRBJ2-1; 11 bases are a match to TRBD2. Germline values: CDR1 DFQATT, CDR2 SNEGSKA (reference sequence). Trimming at V came to 3 bases and at J to 4 bases, leaving 5 bases not matched to a gene. The CDR3 is made up of 15 amino acids. The CDR3 sequence: CSASDGTSGYNEQFF. The CDR3 DNA is TGCAGTGCTAGTGACGGGACTAGCGGTTACAATGAGCAGTTCTTC.

This clonotype was seen more than once but under ten times. This chain links TRBV4-3 with TRBJ1-4; D not resolved. Germline V lookup: CDR1 LGHNA, CDR2 YSLEER. The CDR3 spans 13 residues. V was trimmed by 4 bases and J by 4 bases, leaving 7 bases between them. The CDR3 spells CASSPASNEKLFF. The CDR3 DNA reads TGCGCCAGCAGCCCAGCCAGTAATGAAAAACTGTTTTTT.

The chain is built from TRBV5-1 and TRBJ2-6; D unresolved. This CDR3 spans 15 amino acids. Trimming pared 7 bases from V and 1 base from J, leaving 12 bases between. Germline values: CDR1 SGHRS, CDR2 YFSETQ. In DNA form, the CDR3 reads TGCGCCAGCTCTAGGGTTGAATCTGGGGCCAACGTCCTGACTTTC. Translated: CASSRVESGANVLTF.

This chain joins TRBV18 and TRBJ1-2; no definite D call. This CDR3 region has 13 residues. Germline assignment: CDR1 KGHSH and CDR2 LQKENI. V gave up 4 bases and J gave up 2 bases, with 8 bases separating them. The CDR3 loop is CASSQKMNYGYTF. CDR3 nucleotides: TGTGCCAGCTCACAAAAAATGAACTATGGCTACACCTTC.

Concerning this clonotype: With a much larger clone just one base away, this may be a read error. CDR3 coding DNA: TGTGCCAGCAGCCCGGATGGCACAGATGCGCAGTATTTT. Its protein is CASSPDGTDAQYF. The chain joins TRBV28 to TRBJ2-3, with D unclear. The CDR3 has 13 amino acids. Germline V gene sequence: CDR1 MDHEN, CDR2 SYDVKM.

The rearrangement links TRBV10-3 to TRBJ1-2; D gene ambiguous. The germline CDR1 and CDR2 sequences are ENHRY and SYGVKD. Deletions cut 4 bases from V and 5 bases from J, with 8 bases between. CDR3 length: 12 residues. The CDR3 loop reads CAISALEYGYTF. DNA of the CDR3: TGTGCCATCAGTGCGTTAGAATATGGCTACACCTTC.